This T cell receptor beta chain was captured in a study of T-cell reconstitution after alpha-beta-depleted transplantation in children. Study findings and constraints: Reports say that about two months after transplant, the alpha-beta T cells came out of several hundred graft clones that had expanded. Once a year had passed after transplant, T-cell counts and diversity came mostly from newly produced T cells.

In the case of this clonotype: Its antigen is not identified.

This CDR3 region has 12 residues. CDR1 is LNHDA, CDR2 SQIVND, per germline (reference sequence). V was pared by 4 bases and J by 6 bases, with 10 bases between. Preparing the TCRbeta library involved the use of unique molecular identifiers. TCRdb itself ran the PCR reads through MiXCR, one entry per CDR3 protein. This sample has around 490,000 distinct CDR3 sequences; roughly 11% occur once, and the top ten carry roughly 15%. This clonotype was sampled from a female patient between 2 and 10 years old who had a stem cell transplant for aplastic anemia, so the T cells may come from the graft donor. Sequenced here: PBMCs, mostly from graft donor cells, sampled 180 days after TCRalphabeta/CD19-depleted stem cell transplant. V usage is TRBV19 and J usage is TRBJ2-7; D may be TRBD2 (6 bases). The CDR3 region is CASSRRGGEQYV. The CDR3 nucleotides are TGTGCCAGTAGTAGAAGGGGAGGCGAGCAGTACGTC.